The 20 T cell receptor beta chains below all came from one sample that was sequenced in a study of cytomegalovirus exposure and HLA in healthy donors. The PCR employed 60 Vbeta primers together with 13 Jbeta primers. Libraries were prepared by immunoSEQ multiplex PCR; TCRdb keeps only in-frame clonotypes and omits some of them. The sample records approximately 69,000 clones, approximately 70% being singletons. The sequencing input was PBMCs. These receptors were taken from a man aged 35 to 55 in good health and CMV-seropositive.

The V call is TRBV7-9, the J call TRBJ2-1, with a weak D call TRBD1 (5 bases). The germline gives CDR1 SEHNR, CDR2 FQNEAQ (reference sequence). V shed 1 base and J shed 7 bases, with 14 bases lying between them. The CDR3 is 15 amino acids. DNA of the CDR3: TGTGCCAGCAGCTTAGGGGCAGGGCAGATAAATGAGCAGTTCTTC. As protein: CASSLGAGQINEQFF.

The CDR3 bases are TGTGCCTGGACCCTGATGGGGCAGCAGTACTTC. Its translation: CAWTLMGQQYF. This chain joins TRBV30 and TRBJ2-7; perhaps TRBD1 as D (5 bases). Trimming removed 4 bases from V and 8 bases from J, with 12 bases in between. The germline V gene has CDR1 GTSNPN and CDR2 SVGIG (reference sequence). This CDR3 spans 11 amino acids.

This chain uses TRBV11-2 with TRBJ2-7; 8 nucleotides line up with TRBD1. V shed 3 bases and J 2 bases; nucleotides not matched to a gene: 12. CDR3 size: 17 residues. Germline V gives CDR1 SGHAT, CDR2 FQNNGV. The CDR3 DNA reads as TGTGCCAGCAGCTTGGCCCAAACCGGGACAGGAACCTACGAGCAGTACTTC. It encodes CASSLAQTGTGTYEQYF.

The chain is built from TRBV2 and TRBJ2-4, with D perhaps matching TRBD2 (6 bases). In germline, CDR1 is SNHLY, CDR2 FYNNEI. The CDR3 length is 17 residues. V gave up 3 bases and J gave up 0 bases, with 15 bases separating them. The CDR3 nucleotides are TGTGCCAGCAGTGAGGATTTAACGGGACTAGCCAAAAACATTCAGTACTTC. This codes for CASSEDLTGLAKNIQYF. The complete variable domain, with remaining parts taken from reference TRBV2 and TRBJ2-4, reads EPEVTQTPSHQVTQMGQEVILRCVPISNHLYFYWYRQILGQKVEFLVSFYNNEISEKSEIFDDQFSVERPDGSNFTLKIRSTKLEDSAMYFCASSEDLTGLAKNIQYFGAGTRLSVL.

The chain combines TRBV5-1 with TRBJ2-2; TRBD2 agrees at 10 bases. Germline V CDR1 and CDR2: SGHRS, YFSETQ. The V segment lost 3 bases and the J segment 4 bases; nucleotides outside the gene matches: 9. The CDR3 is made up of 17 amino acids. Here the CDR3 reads CASSSVSGGPITGELFF. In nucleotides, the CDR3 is TGCGCCAGCAGCTCCGTTAGCGGGGGGCCTATCACCGGGGAGCTGTTTTTT.

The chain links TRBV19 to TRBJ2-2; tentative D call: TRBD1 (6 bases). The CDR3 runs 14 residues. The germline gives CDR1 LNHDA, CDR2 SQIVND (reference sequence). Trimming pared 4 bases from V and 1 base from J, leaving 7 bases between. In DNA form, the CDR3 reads TGTGCCAGTAGTAAACAGGGGAACACCGGGGAGCTGTTTTTT. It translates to CASSKQGNTGELFF.

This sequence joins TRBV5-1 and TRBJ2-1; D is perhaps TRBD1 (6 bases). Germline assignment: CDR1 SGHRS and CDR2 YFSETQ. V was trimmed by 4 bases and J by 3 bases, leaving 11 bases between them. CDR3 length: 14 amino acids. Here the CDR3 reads CASSRTGSYNEQFF. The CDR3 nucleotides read TGCGCCAGCAGCCGTACAGGGAGCTACAATGAGCAGTTCTTC.

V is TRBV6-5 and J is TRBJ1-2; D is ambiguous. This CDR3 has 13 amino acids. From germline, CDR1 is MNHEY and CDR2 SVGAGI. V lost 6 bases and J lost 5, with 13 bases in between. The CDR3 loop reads CASRTDKYYGYTF. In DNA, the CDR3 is TGTGCCAGCAGAACCGACAAGTATTATGGCTACACCTTC.

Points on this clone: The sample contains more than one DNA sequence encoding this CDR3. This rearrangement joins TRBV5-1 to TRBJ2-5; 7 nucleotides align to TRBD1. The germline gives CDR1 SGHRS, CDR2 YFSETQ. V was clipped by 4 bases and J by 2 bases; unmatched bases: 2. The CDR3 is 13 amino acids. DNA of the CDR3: TGCGCCAGCAGCCCGACAGGGCAAGAGACCCAGTACTTC. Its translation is CASSPTGQETQYF. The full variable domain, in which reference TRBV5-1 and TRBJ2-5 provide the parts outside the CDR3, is KAGVTQTPRYLIKTRGQQVTLSCSPISGHRSVSWYQQTPGQGLQFLFEYFSETQRNKGNFPGRFSGRQFSNSRSEMNVSTLELGDSALYLCASSPTGQETQYFGPGTRLLVL.

The CDR3 here is CASSRIPGSSGNTIYF. The CDR3 DNA reads TGTGCCAGCAGCCGGATACCGGGGAGCTCTGGAAACACCATATATTTT. The chain combines TRBV4-2 with TRBJ1-3; no firm D call. The ends were cut back, 4 bases at V and 0 bases at J, with 13 bases in the middle. Germline values: CDR1 LGHNA, CDR2 YNFKEQ. CDR3 length: 16 residues.

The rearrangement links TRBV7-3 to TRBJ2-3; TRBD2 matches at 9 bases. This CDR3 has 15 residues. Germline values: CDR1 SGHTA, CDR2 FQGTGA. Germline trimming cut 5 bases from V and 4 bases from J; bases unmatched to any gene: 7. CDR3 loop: CASSPMGGGADTQYF. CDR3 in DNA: TGTGCCAGCAGCCCCATGGGCGGGGGGGCAGATACGCAGTATTTT.

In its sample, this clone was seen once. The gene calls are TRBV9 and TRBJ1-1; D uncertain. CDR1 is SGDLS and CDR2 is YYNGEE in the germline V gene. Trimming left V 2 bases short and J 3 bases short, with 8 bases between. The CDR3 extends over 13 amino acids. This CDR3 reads CASSVFPDTEAFF. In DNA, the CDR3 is TGTGCCAGCAGCGTTTTCCCGGACACTGAAGCTTTCTTT.

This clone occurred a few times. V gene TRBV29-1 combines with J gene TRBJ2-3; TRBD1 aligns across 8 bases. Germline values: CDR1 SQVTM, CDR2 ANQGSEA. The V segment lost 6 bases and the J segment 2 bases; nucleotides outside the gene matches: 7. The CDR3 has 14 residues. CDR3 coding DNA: TGCAGCGTAAGGACAGGGTCCGACACAGATACGCAGTATTTT. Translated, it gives CSVRTGSDTDTQYF.

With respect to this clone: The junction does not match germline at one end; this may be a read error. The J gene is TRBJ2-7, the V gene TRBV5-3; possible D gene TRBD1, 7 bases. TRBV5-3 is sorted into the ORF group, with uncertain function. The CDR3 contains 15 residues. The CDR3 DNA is TGTGCCAGCAGCTTACGTGGCAGGGGGGCTCCCGAGCAGTACTTC. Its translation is CASSLRGRGAPEQYF.

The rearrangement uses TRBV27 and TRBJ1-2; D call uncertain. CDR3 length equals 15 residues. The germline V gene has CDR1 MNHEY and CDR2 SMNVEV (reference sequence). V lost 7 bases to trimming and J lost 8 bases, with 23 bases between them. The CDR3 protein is CASTNAGSSIGGYTF. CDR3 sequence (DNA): TGTGCCAGCACTAATGCAGGATCTTCTATTGGGGGCTACACCTTC.

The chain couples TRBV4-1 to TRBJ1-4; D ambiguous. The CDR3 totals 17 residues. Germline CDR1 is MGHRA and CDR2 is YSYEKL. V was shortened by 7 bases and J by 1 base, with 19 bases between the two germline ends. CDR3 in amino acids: CASNTFLQAQTNEKLFF. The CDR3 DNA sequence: TGCGCCAGCAACACTTTTCTGCAGGCACAAACTAATGAAAAACTGTTTTTT.

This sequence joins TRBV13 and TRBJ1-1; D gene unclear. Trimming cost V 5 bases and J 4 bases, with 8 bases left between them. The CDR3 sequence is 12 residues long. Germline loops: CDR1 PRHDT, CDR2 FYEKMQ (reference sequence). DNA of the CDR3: TGTGCCAGCAGCGGAGGAACCACTGAAGCTTTCTTT. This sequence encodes CASSGGTTEAFF.

The CDR3: CASSPGFYNSPLHF. The CDR3 region has the DNA TGTGCCAGTAGTCCAGGGTTCTATAATTCACCCCTCCACTTT. The chain has TRBV19 and TRBJ1-6, with D maybe TRBD1 (5 bases). The germline V gene encodes CDR1 LNHDA and CDR2 SQIVND (reference sequence). The V end lost 5 bases, the J end lost 3 bases, and 8 bases lay between the germline ends. This CDR3 spans 14 amino acids. Together with reference TRBV19 and TRBJ1-6, the CDR3 gives the full variable domain: DGGITQSPKYLFRKEGQNVTLSCEQNLNHDAMYWYRQDPGQGLRLIYYSQIVNDFQKGDIAEGYSVSREKKESFPLTVTSAQKNPTAFYLCASSPGFYNSPLHFGNGTRLTVT.

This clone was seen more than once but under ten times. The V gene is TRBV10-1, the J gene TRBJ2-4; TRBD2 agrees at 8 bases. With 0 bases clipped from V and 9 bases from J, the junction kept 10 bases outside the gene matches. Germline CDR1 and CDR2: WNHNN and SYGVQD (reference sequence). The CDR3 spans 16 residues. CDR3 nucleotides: TGCGCCAGCAGTGAGTCGTGGGGGACGGGGGGGTGCATTCAGTACTTC. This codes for CASSESWGTGGCIQYF.

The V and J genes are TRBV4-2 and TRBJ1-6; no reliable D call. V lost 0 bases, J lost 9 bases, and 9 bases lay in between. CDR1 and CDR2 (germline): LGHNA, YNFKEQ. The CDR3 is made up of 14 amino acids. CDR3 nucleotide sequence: TGTGCCAGCAGCCAAGACGGGAGAAGTTCACCCCTCCACTTT. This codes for CASSQDGRSSPLHF.